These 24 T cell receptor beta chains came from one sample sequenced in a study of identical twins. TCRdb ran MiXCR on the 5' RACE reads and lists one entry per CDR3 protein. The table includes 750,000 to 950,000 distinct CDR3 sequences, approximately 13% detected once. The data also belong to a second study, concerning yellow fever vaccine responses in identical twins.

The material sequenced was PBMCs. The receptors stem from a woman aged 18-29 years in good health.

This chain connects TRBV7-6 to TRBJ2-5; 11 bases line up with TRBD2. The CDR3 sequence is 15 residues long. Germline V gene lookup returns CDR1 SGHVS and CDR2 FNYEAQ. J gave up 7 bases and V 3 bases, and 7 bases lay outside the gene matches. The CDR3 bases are TGTGCCAGCAGCTTTAATGTCGGGACTAGCGGGACCCAGTACTTC. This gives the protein CASSFNVGTSGTQYF.

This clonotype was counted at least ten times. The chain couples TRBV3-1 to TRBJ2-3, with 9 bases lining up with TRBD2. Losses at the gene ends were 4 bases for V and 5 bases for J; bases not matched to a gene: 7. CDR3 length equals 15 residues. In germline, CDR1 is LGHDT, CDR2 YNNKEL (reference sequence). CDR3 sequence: CASSLRAGGRDTQYF. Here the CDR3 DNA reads TGTGCCAGCAGCCTAAGAGCGGGAGGTAGAGATACGCAGTATTTT.

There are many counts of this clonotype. CDR3 protein: CASTGQGGETQYF. In DNA form, the CDR3 reads TGTGCCAGCACGGGACAGGGGGGAGAGACCCAGTACTTC. The rearrangement links TRBV12-3 or TRBV12-4 to TRBJ2-5, with 11 bases identical to TRBD1. Trimming cost V 7 bases and J 4 bases; bases outside gene matches: 2. The CDR3 spans 13 residues.

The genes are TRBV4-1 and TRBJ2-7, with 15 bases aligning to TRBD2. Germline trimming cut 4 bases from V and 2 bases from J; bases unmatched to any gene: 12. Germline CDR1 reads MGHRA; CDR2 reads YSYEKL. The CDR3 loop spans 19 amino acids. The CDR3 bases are TGCGCCAGCAGCCGAGAGGGACTAGCGGGAGGCAGGGTTGCCTACGAGCAGTACTTC. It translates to CASSREGLAGGRVAYEQYF.

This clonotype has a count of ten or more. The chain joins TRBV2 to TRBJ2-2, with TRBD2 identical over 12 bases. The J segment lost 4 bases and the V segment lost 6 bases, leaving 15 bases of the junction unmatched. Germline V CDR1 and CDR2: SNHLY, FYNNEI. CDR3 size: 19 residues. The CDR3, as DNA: TGTGCCAGCAGGGATTTAGGACTAGCGGGGATTTCTCCCACCGGGGAGCTGTTTTTT. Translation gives CASRDLGLAGISPTGELFF.

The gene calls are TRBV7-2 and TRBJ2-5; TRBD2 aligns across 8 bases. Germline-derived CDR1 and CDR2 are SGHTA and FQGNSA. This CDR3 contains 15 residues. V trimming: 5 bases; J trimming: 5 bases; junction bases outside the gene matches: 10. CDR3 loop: CASSPTRGGAETQYF. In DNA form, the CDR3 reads TGTGCCAGCAGCCCCACTCGGGGGGGGGCGGAGACCCAGTACTTC.

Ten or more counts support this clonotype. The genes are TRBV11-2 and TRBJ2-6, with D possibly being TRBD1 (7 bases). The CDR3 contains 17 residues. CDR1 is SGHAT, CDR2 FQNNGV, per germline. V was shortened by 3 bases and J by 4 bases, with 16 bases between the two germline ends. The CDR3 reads CASSFYAGGIGANVLTF. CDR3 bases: TGTGCCAGCAGCTTTTATGCAGGGGGGATAGGGGCCAACGTCCTGACTTTC.

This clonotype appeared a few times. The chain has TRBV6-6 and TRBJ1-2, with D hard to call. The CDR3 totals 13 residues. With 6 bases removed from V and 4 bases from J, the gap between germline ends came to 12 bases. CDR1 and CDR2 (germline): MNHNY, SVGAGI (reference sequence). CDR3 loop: CASSLLGSYGYTF. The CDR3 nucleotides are TGTGCCAGCAGCCTATTGGGAAGCTATGGCTACACCTTC.

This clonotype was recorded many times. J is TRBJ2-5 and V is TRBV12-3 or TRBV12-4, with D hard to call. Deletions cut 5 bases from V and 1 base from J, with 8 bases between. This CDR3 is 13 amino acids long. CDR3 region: CASSGDVQETQYF. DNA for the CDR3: TGTGCCAGCAGTGGGGATGTCCAAGAGACCCAGTACTTC.

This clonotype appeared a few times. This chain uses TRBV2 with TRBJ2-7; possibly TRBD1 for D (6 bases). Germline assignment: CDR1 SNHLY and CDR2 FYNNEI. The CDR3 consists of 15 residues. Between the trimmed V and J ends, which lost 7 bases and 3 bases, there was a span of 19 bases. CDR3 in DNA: TGTGCCAGCATTGAGCCCCGGGACATAGGCTACGAGCAGTACGTC. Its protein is CASIEPRDIGYEQYV.

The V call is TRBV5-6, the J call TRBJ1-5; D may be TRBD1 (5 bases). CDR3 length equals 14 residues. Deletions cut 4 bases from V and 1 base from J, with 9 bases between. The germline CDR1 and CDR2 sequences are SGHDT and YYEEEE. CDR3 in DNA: TGTGCCAGCAGCGTCTGGGACAGCAATCAGCCCCAGCATTTT. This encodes CASSVWDSNQPQHF.

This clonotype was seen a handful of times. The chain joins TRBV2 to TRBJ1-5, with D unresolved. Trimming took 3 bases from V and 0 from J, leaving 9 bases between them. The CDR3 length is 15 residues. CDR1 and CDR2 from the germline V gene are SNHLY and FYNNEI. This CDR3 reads CASSESRYSNQPQHF. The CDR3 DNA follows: TGTGCCAGCAGTGAGTCCAGATATAGCAATCAGCCCCAGCATTTT.

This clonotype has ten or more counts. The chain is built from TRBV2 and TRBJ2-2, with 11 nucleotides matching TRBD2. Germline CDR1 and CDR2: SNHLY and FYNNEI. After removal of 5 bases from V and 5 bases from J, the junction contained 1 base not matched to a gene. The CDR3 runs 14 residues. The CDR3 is CASSWTSGTGELFF. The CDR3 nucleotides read TGTGCCAGCAGTTGGACTAGCGGGACCGGGGAGCTGTTTTTT. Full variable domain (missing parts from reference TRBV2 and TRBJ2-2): EPEVTQTPSHQVTQMGQEVILRCVPISNHLYFYWYRQILGQKVEFLVSFYNNEISEKSEIFDDQFSVERPDGSNFTLKIRSTKLEDSAMYFCASSWTSGTGELFFGEGSRLTVL.

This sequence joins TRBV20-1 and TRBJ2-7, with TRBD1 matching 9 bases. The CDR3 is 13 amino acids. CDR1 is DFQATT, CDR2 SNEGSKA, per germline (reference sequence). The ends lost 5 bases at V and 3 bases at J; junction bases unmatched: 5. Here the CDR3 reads CSAGTGSLYEQYF. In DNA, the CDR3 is TGCAGTGCTGGGACAGGGTCCCTCTACGAGCAGTACTTC.

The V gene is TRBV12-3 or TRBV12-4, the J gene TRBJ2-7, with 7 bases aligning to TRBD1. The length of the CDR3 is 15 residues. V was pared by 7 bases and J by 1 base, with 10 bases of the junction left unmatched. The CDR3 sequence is CASIRPGQSSYEQYF. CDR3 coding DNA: TGTGCCAGCATCCGGCCGGGACAGTCGTCCTACGAGCAGTACTTC.

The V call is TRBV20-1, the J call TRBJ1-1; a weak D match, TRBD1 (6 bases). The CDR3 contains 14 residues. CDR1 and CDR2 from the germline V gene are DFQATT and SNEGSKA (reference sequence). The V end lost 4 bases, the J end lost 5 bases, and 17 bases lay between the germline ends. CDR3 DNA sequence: TGCAGTGCTACTTCGACCGAAAGGGGGACTGAAGCTTTCTTT. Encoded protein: CSATSTERGTEAFF.

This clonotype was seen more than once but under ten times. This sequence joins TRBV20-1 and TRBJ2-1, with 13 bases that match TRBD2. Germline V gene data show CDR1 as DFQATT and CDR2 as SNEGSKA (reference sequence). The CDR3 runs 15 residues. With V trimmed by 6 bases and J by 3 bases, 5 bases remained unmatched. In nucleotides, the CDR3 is TGCAGTGCGGCGACTAGCGGGAGGCTCTACAATGAGCAGTTCTTC. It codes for CSAATSGRLYNEQFF.

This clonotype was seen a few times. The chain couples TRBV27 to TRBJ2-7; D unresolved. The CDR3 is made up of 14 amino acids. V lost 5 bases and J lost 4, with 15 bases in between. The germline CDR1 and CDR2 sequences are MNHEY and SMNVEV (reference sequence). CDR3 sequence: CASSRSGPRYEQYF. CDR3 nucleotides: TGTGCCAGCAGTCGGTCAGGACCCCGGTACGAGCAGTACTTC.

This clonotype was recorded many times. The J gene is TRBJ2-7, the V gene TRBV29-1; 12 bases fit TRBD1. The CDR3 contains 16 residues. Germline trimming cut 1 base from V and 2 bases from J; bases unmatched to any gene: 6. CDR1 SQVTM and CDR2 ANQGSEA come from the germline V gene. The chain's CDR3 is CSVEGGQGALTYEQYV. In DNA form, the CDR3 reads TGCAGCGTTGAAGGGGGACAGGGGGCCTTAACCTACGAGCAGTACGTC.

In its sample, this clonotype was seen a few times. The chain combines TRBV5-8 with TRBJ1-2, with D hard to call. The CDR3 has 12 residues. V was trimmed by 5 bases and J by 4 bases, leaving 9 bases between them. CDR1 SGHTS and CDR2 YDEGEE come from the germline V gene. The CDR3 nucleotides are TGTGCCAGCAGTGGACGGATCTATGGCTACACCTTC. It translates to CASSGRIYGYTF.

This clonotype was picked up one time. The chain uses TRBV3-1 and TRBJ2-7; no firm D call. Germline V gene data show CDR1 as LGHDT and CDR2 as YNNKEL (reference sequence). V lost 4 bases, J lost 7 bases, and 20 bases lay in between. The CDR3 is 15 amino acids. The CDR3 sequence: CASSPHDAGPAEQYF. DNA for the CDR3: TGTGCCAGCAGCCCCCACGACGCAGGCCCCGCGGAGCAGTACTTC.

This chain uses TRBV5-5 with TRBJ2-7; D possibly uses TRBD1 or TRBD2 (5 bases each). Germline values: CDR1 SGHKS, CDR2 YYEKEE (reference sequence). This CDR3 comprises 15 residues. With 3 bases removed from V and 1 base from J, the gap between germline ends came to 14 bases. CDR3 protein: CASSWVWDGSYEQYV. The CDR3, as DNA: TGTGCCAGCAGCTGGGTCTGGGACGGATCCTACGAGCAGTACGTC.

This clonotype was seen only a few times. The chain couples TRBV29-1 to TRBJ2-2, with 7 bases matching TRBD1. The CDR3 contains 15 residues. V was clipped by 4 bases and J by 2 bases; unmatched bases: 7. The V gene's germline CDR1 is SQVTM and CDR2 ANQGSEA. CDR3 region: CSVALHRGNTGELFF. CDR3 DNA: TGCAGCGTTGCACTTCACAGGGGAAACACCGGGGAGCTGTTTTTT.

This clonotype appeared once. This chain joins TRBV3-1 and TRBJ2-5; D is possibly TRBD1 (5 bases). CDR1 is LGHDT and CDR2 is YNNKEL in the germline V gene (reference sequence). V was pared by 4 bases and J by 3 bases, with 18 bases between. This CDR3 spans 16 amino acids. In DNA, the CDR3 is TGTGCCAGCAGCCCAAAGGGGATGGGGATGGAAGAGACCCAGTACTTC. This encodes CASSPKGMGMEETQYF.